The 31 T cell receptor beta chains presented below share a single source sample, sequenced in a study of T cells in localized non-small cell lung cancer. Repertoires were generated with immunoSEQ multiplex PCR, while TCRdb's copy carries only in-frame clones and drops some. The sample yields 25,000 to 30,000 clones, 92% seen once. Material: peripheral blood mononuclear cells, obtained before any cancer treatment. Receptor source: a woman aged 35 to 69 with stage III lung adenocarcinoma.

The chain is built from TRBV10-3 and TRBJ1-3, with D possibly matching TRBD1 (5 bases). Trimming removed 2 bases at V and 0 bases at J, with 8 bases between. CDR1 and CDR2 from the germline V gene are ENHRY and SYGVKD. The CDR3 covers 15 residues. Here the CDR3 DNA reads TGTGCCATCAGTGAGGGGGGATTCTCTGGAAACACCATATATTTT. Translating gives CAISEGGFSGNTIYF.

This chain connects TRBV9 to TRBJ2-7, with D perhaps matching TRBD1 (6 bases). The CDR3 contains 13 residues. Germline loops: CDR1 SGDLS, CDR2 YYNGEE. Trimming pared 4 bases from V and 6 bases from J, leaving 14 bases between. CDR3 in DNA: TGTGCCAGCAGCATTCAGGGGTTCGGCGAGCAGTACTTC. The encoded protein is CASSIQGFGEQYF.

CDR3 protein: CASSLGVGANEKLFF. DNA for the CDR3: TGCGCCAGCAGCTTGGGAGTAGGAGCTAATGAAAAACTGTTTTTT. V and J are TRBV5-1 and TRBJ1-4, with D uncertain. The germline V gene has CDR1 SGHRS and CDR2 YFSETQ. The CDR3 has 15 amino acids. V lost 0 bases to trimming and J lost 3 bases, with 9 bases between them.

This chain links TRBV18 with TRBJ1-5; D is unclear. Per germline, CDR1 KGHSH and CDR2 LQKENI. V shed 1 base and J shed 8 bases, with 12 bases lying between them. The CDR3 is 14 amino acids. CDR3 sequence: CASSPLETSEPQHF. Here the CDR3 DNA reads TGTGCCAGCTCACCACTGGAGACCTCAGAGCCCCAGCATTTT.

The chain uses TRBV2 and TRBJ2-2; 7 bases line up with TRBD1. Trimming cost V 5 bases and J 0 bases; bases outside gene matches: 3. This CDR3 has 15 amino acids. From germline, CDR1 is SNHLY and CDR2 FYNNEI. The CDR3 DNA reads as TGTGCCAGCAGTAGTGGGACAGCGAACACCGGGGAGCTGTTTTTT. Translating gives CASSSGTANTGELFF.

This clone was observed a handful of times. This chain links TRBV29-1 with TRBJ1-1; D is uncertain. Germline V CDR1 and CDR2: SQVTM, ANQGSEA. V was pared by 2 bases and J by 0 bases, with 7 bases between. The CDR3 contains 13 residues. The chain's CDR3 is CSVELSLNTEAFF. As DNA, the CDR3 is TGCAGCGTTGAACTCAGCTTGAACACTGAAGCTTTCTTT.

The chain joins TRBV20-1 to TRBJ1-2, with 7 nucleotides matching TRBD1. The ends lost 5 bases at V and 7 bases at J; junction bases unmatched: 4. This CDR3 spans 11 amino acids. Germline-derived CDR1 and CDR2 are DFQATT and SNEGSKA (reference sequence). The CDR3 sequence is CSAERGRGYTF. CDR3 DNA sequence: TGCAGTGCTGAGAGGGGGCGTGGCTACACCTTC.

The V call is TRBV7-9, the J call TRBJ2-7, with D perhaps being TRBD1 or TRBD2 (5 bases each). The CDR3 spans 14 residues. Trimming left V 1 base short and J 5 bases short, with 12 bases between. Germline loops: CDR1 SEHNR, CDR2 FQNEAQ (reference sequence). The CDR3 nucleotides read TGTGCCAGCAGCTTAGAAGTACAGGAGGACGAGCAGTACTTC. Its translation: CASSLEVQEDEQYF.

The sample holds a few counts of this clone. This chain connects TRBV9 to TRBJ2-7, with D perhaps TRBD1 or TRBD2 (6 bases each). This CDR3 spans 15 amino acids. V shed 0 bases and J shed 2 bases, with 12 bases lying between them. Germline V gene lookup returns CDR1 SGDLS and CDR2 YYNGEE. For the CDR3, the DNA is TGTGCCAGCAGCGTAGAGGGGGGCCTAACCTACGAGCAGTACTTC. Its protein is CASSVEGGLTYEQYF.

This chain uses TRBV5-1 with TRBJ2-7, with 14 bases fitting TRBD2. V trimming: 3 bases; J trimming: 5 bases; junction bases outside the gene matches: 7. Looked up from germline, CDR1 is SGHRS and CDR2 is YFSETQ. CDR3 length: 16 residues. The CDR3, as DNA: TGCGCCAGCAGCTCCGGACTAGCGGGAGGTTCTCACGAGCAGTACTTC. This translates into CASSSGLAGGSHEQYF.

The chain couples TRBV10-2 to TRBJ1-1; 8 nucleotides align to TRBD1. V lost 3 bases and J lost 6; bases outside the gene matches: 9. This CDR3 comprises 15 residues. The germline V gene encodes CDR1 WSHSY and CDR2 SAAADI. The CDR3 is CASSDSDRESPEAFF. In DNA form, the CDR3 reads TGCGCCAGCAGTGACTCGGACAGGGAATCTCCTGAAGCTTTCTTT.

The V gene is TRBV7-9, the J gene TRBJ2-6, with a tentative D call TRBD1 (6 bases). This CDR3 contains 14 residues. Trimming removed 10 bases from V and 1 base from J, with 11 bases in between. Germline V gives CDR1 SEHNR, CDR2 FQNEAQ (reference sequence). CDR3 sequence: CATWTDSGANVLTF. As DNA, the CDR3 is TGTGCCACCTGGACAGATTCTGGGGCCAACGTCCTGACTTTC.

The chain employs TRBV7-2 and TRBJ2-1, with 7 bases lining up with TRBD2. V was clipped by 4 bases and J by 8 bases; unmatched bases: 2. From germline, CDR1 is SGHTA and CDR2 FQGNSA. The CDR3 totals 12 residues. The CDR3 is CASSSTSYEQFF. The CDR3, as DNA: TGTGCCAGCAGCTCGACTAGCTATGAGCAGTTCTTC.

The chain recombines TRBV2 with TRBJ2-7; D is possibly TRBD2 (5 bases). Per the germline V gene, CDR1 is SNHLY and CDR2 is FYNNEI. Trimming stripped 0 bases from V and 3 bases from J, with 18 bases between. The CDR3 has 17 residues. CDR3 sequence reads: CASSEARLYRDYYEQYF. The CDR3 DNA follows: TGTGCCAGCAGTGAAGCTAGACTGTATCGTGACTACTACGAGCAGTACTTC. Together with reference TRBV2 and TRBJ2-7, the CDR3 gives the full variable domain: EPEVTQTPSHQVTQMGQEVILRCVPISNHLYFYWYRQILGQKVEFLVSFYNNEISEKSEIFDDQFSVERPDGSNFTLKIRSTKLEDSAMYFCASSEARLYRDYYEQYFGPGTRLTVT.

The chain combines TRBV6-5 with TRBJ2-1; D might be TRBD1 (5 bases). CDR3 length: 12 amino acids. V was cut by 0 bases and J by 15 bases, with 12 bases left in between. Germline values: CDR1 MNHEY, CDR2 SVGAGI. In DNA form, the CDR3 reads TGTGCCAGCAGTTACTCGAGGCAGGGTGCGTTCTTC. Its translation: CASSYSRQGAFF.

CDR3 in amino acids: CASSTRTGINYGYTF. CDR3 nucleotide sequence: TGTGCCAGCAGCACCCGGACAGGGATCAACTATGGCTACACCTTC. V usage is TRBV7-8 and J usage is TRBJ1-2; TRBD1 agrees at 8 bases. V lost 5 bases to trimming and J lost 2 bases; unmatched junction nucleotides: 7. Germline CDR1 reads SGHVS; CDR2 reads FQNEAQ. The CDR3 loop spans 15 amino acids.

The chain recombines TRBV10-3 with TRBJ2-7; weak D call: TRBD2 (5 bases). CDR3 length: 13 amino acids. Deletions cut 2 bases from V and 4 bases from J, with 9 bases between. Germline V lookup: CDR1 ENHRY, CDR2 SYGVKD. Written as DNA, the CDR3 is TGTGCCATCAGTGAGGGACTGTATTACGAGCAGTACTTC. This sequence encodes CAISEGLYYEQYF.

This clone was found a few times. The V call is TRBV5-1, the J call TRBJ2-7; 11 bases agree with TRBD1. From germline, CDR1 is SGHRS and CDR2 YFSETQ. The trim removed 4 bases at V and 5 bases at J, leaving 8 bases unmatched. This CDR3 comprises 15 residues. The CDR3, as DNA: TGCGCCAGCAGCCCGGGGGACAGGGGGGTCAACGAGCAGTACTTC. Encoded protein: CASSPGDRGVNEQYF.

The rearrangement uses TRBV7-9 and TRBJ2-1; TRBD1 matches at 7 bases. V shed 4 bases, J shed 0 bases, and the junction held 9 bases outside the gene matches. Germline CDR1 is SEHNR and CDR2 is FQNEAQ (reference sequence). The CDR3 is made up of 17 amino acids. CDR3 nucleotide sequence: TGTGCCAGCAGCTCCCGGGACAGTCACTACTCCTACAATGAGCAGTTCTTC. Its translation is CASSSRDSHYSYNEQFF.

The rearrangement uses TRBV4-2 and TRBJ2-3, with 11 bases that match TRBD2. The CDR3 loop spans 18 amino acids. After removal of 4 bases from V and 4 bases from J, the junction contained 13 bases not matched to a gene. Germline lookup yields CDR1 LGHNA and CDR2 YNFKEQ. CDR3 sequence reads: CASSLLLLTSGISDTQYF. CDR3 bases: TGTGCCAGCAGCCTACTACTGTTGACTAGCGGGATATCAGATACGCAGTATTTT.

The chain joins TRBV21-1 to TRBJ2-3. The tail of the sequence fits TRBJ1-5 better, so the J call may be wrong. TRBV21-1 is labeled a pseudogene. The CDR3 runs 18 residues. This CDR3 is CASRKTPGRGWGTDTQHF. CDR3 DNA sequence: TGTGCCAGCAGAAAGACCCCTGGACGGGGCTGGGGCACAGATACGCAGCATTTT.

The chain carries TRBV15 and TRBJ1-2; D ambiguous. Trimming left V 0 bases short and J 4 bases short, with 6 bases between. Germline V gene data show CDR1 as LNHNV and CDR2 as YYDKDF (reference sequence). The length of the CDR3 is 13 residues. The DNA for the CDR3 is TGTGCCACCAGCAGAGATTTACCCTATGGCTACACCTTC. Its translation: CATSRDLPYGYTF.

The chain employs TRBV7-2 and TRBJ1-2; 7 nucleotides align to TRBD1. Unmatched junction bases numbered 13, after V lost 3 bases and J lost 0 bases. The CDR3 is 18 residues long. Germline V gene data show CDR1 as SGHTA and CDR2 as FQGNSA. CDR3 coding DNA: TGTGCCAGCAGCTTTAATATTATACCCGGGACAGCTAACTATGGCTACACCTTC. It specifies CASSFNIIPGTANYGYTF.

The chain uses TRBV4-2 and TRBJ1-1; TRBD1 might be the D (6 bases). From germline, CDR1 is LGHNA and CDR2 YNFKEQ. Trimming took 1 base from V and 0 from J, leaving 12 bases between them. The CDR3 is 16 amino acids. The CDR3 sequence is CASSQAAGALNTEAFF. CDR3 nucleotide sequence: TGTGCCAGCAGCCAAGCGGCAGGGGCCCTGAACACTGAAGCTTTCTTT.

The V gene is TRBV5-4, the J gene TRBJ1-5, with D perhaps matching TRBD1 (6 bases). Looked up from germline, CDR1 is SGHNT and CDR2 is YYREEE (reference sequence). This CDR3 has 15 amino acids. The V gene lost 6 bases and the J gene lost 9 bases, with 22 bases spanning the gap. CDR3 coding DNA: TGTGCCAGCAACATTGGAGCGGGGGCTGCGGGGCCCCAGCATTTT. Its translation is CASNIGAGAAGPQHF.

Worth noting for this clone: This CDR3 is also generated by other DNA sequences in the sample. The chain combines TRBV5-1 with TRBJ1-2; the D is unclear. This CDR3 comprises 13 residues. The V gene lost 0 bases and the J gene lost 0 bases, with 3 bases spanning the gap. Germline CDR1 reads SGHRS; CDR2 reads YFSETQ. CDR3 sequence reads: CASSLGPNYGYTF. CDR3 sequence (DNA): TGCGCCAGCAGCTTGGGACCTAACTATGGCTACACCTTC.

The V gene is TRBV10-1, the J gene TRBJ2-5, with D perhaps TRBD1 (6 bases). V was cut by 9 bases and J by 1 base, with 12 bases left in between. The CDR3 consists of 13 residues. Germline V gene data show CDR1 as WNHNN and CDR2 as SYGVQD (reference sequence). For the CDR3, the DNA is TGCGCCAGTAGCCGGGACATCCAAGAGACCCAGTACTTC. This encodes CASSRDIQETQYF.

This rearrangement joins TRBV29-1 to TRBJ1-2; a weak D match, TRBD1 (5 bases). V lost 6 bases to trimming and J lost 3 bases, with 14 bases between them. The length of the CDR3 is 13 residues. The germline V gene has CDR1 SQVTM and CDR2 ANQGSEA. Written as DNA, the CDR3 is TGCAGCGTATTGGACCGAGGGGACTATGGCTACACCTTC. Translation gives CSVLDRGDYGYTF.

The chain combines TRBV14 with TRBJ2-1; 7 nucleotides line up with TRBD2. The CDR3 covers 17 residues. Germline-derived CDR1 and CDR2 are SGHDN and FVKESK. Losses at the gene ends were 1 base for V and 0 bases for J; bases not matched to a gene: 6. CDR3 sequence reads: CASSQGLADLSYNEQFF. CDR3 nucleotides: TGTGCCAGCAGCCAAGGTCTAGCGGACCTCTCCTACAATGAGCAGTTCTTC.

The V call is TRBV5-1, the J call TRBJ1-1, with 10 positions matching TRBD1. The CDR3 is made up of 14 amino acids. The V gene end was trimmed by 4 bases and the J gene end by 5 bases; junction bases not matched to a gene: 5. The germline V gene has CDR1 SGHRS and CDR2 YFSETQ. The CDR3 spells CASSRGQGPTEAFF. CDR3 sequence (DNA): TGCGCCAGCAGCAGGGGACAGGGGCCGACTGAAGCTTTCTTT.

The chain employs TRBV2 and TRBJ2-1; possible D gene TRBD1, 6 bases. Germline CDR1 is SNHLY and CDR2 is FYNNEI. V was clipped by 5 bases and J by 10 bases, with 18 bases between them. The CDR3 contains 14 residues. CDR3 amino acids: CASSPTPGGGEQFF. CDR3 in DNA: TGTGCCAGCAGTCCCACTCCCGGTGGGGGCGAGCAGTTCTTC.